What follows are 23 T cell receptor beta chains derived from one specimen sequenced in a study of shared clonotypes between healthy human individuals. The method was immunoSEQ multiplex PCR; TCRdb's version includes in-frame clones alone and lacks a portion of them. Among fewer than 500,000 clones listed, 60% to 80% were seen once. Sequenced sample: PBMCs. Receptor source: a woman in her forties in good health. Some clones in this sample may be carry-over from other donors' samples.

The chain employs TRBV5-4 and TRBJ2-1; TRBD1 is a possible D gene (5 bases). Trimming cost V 0 bases and J 7 bases, with 14 bases left between them. The CDR3 extends over 15 amino acids. From germline, CDR1 is SGHNT and CDR2 YYREEE (reference sequence). CDR3 DNA: TGTGCCAGCAGCTTGGTAAGGGGCGGACGAAATGAGCAGTTCTTC. This codes for CASSLVRGGRNEQFF.

J is TRBJ2-2 and V is TRBV19; D is perhaps TRBD1 or TRBD2 (5 bases each). Looked up from germline, CDR1 is LNHDA and CDR2 is SQIVND (reference sequence). This CDR3 is built from 17 residues. Trimming cost V 6 bases and J 10 bases, with 27 bases left between them. CDR3 coding DNA: TGTGCCAGTAGCTCCTTTAGAGGGGTAGGAAGGGATGAGGAGCTGTTTTTT. Amino acids: CASSSFRGVGRDEELFF.

This clone was observed many times. The chain is built from TRBV28 and TRBJ2-7, with D possibly being TRBD1 (5 bases). Germline V gene data show CDR1 as MDHEN and CDR2 as SYDVKM. This CDR3 is built from 15 residues. V was trimmed by 5 bases and J by 0 bases, leaving 14 bases between them. This chain's CDR3 is CASSPWGSASYEQYF. CDR3 bases: TGTGCCAGCAGTCCCTGGGGCAGCGCCTCCTACGAGCAGTACTTC.

The chain has TRBV19 and TRBJ1-1; TRBD1 agrees at 7 bases. Trimming took 0 bases from V and 0 from J; bases not matched to a gene: 13. Germline V gene data show CDR1 as LNHDA and CDR2 as SQIVND (reference sequence). The CDR3 totals 19 residues. The CDR3 DNA reads as TGTGCCAGTAGTATAGATTTCCGGGGACAGCGATTTATGAACACTGAAGCTTTCTTT. Translation: CASSIDFRGQRFMNTEAFF.

This chain connects TRBV10-3 to TRBJ2-7; unclear D gene. The V and J ends lost 7 bases and 2 bases respectively, with 6 bases between them. The germline V gene encodes CDR1 ENHRY and CDR2 SYGVKD. The CDR3 spans 11 residues. CDR3 sequence reads: CAIMETYEQYF. CDR3 coding DNA: TGTGCCATCATGGAAACCTACGAGCAGTACTTC.

The chain combines TRBV30 with TRBJ1-3; a possible D gene is TRBD1 (5 bases). The CDR3 extends over 16 amino acids. V dropped 0 bases and J dropped 0 bases, with 12 bases sitting between them. Germline loops: CDR1 GTSNPN, CDR2 SVGIG (reference sequence). CDR3: CAWSVVGGASGNTIYF. DNA for the CDR3: TGTGCCTGGAGTGTAGTCGGAGGGGCCTCTGGAAACACCATATATTTT.

The chain employs TRBV27 and TRBJ2-2; TRBD2 might be the D (5 bases). Germline CDR1 MNHEY, CDR2 SMNVEV (reference sequence). The ends were cut back, 5 bases at V and 7 bases at J, with 14 bases in the middle. This CDR3 region has 14 residues. CDR3: CASSPRGKGGELFF. The DNA for the CDR3 is TGTGCCAGCAGTCCCCGGGGAAAGGGCGGGGAGCTGTTTTTT.

The gene calls are TRBV7-8 and TRBJ2-7; no definite D call. Per germline, CDR1 SGHVS and CDR2 FQNEAQ. The length of the CDR3 is 14 residues. V shed 5 bases and J shed 2 bases, with 13 bases lying between them. The CDR3 DNA reads as TGTGCCAGCAGCGCCCATGGCGGTCCCTACGAGCAGTACTTC. Protein product: CASSAHGGPYEQYF.

The chain links TRBV4-3 to TRBJ1-2; D uncertain. The CDR3 extends over 18 amino acids. V lost 2 bases to trimming and J lost 5 bases, with 24 bases between them. Germline CDR1 LGHNA, CDR2 YSLEER. CDR3 sequence reads: CASSQFSGRGGMTYGYTF. In DNA, the CDR3 is TGCGCCAGCAGCCAATTCTCCGGGAGAGGAGGCATGACTTATGGCTACACCTTC.

This chain links TRBV18 with TRBJ2-2; 15 bases fit TRBD2. Looked up from germline, CDR1 is KGHSH and CDR2 is LQKENI. V trimming: 3 bases; J trimming: 0 bases; junction bases outside the gene matches: 5. CDR3 length: 19 residues. CDR3 sequence reads: CASSPWTSGRVTNTGELFF. Written as DNA, the CDR3 is TGTGCCAGCTCACCCTGGACTAGCGGGAGGGTAACGAACACCGGGGAGCTGTTTTTT.

The sample holds one count of this clone. The genes are TRBV11-3 and TRBJ2-1; 9 nucleotides agree with TRBD2. The CDR3 is made up of 15 amino acids. The V gene's germline CDR1 is SGHNT and CDR2 YENEEA. V trimming: 1 base; J trimming: 6 bases; junction bases outside the gene matches: 4. The CDR3 here is CASSLGWTSVNEQFF. CDR3 sequence (DNA): TGTGCCAGCAGCTTAGGTTGGACTAGCGTCAATGAGCAGTTCTTC.

This clone was seen a single time. The chain couples TRBV4-3 to TRBJ2-2; D is unresolved. The CDR3 spans 14 residues. V lost 0 bases to trimming and J lost 3 bases, with 5 bases between them. Germline V gene sequence: CDR1 LGHNA, CDR2 YSLEER. The CDR3 nucleotides read TGCGCCAGCAGCCAAGAACGGCACACCGGGGAGCTGTTTTTT. Protein sequence: CASSQERHTGELFF.

In this sample, this clone turned up a few times. The chain has TRBV7-2 and TRBJ2-7; either TRBD1 or TRBD2 may supply D (5 bases each). The CDR3 runs to 11 residues. CDR1 is SGHTA and CDR2 is FQGNSA in the germline V gene. V dropped 4 bases and J dropped 6 bases, with 7 bases sitting between them. CDR3 DNA: TGTGCCAGCAGCTGGGGGTTCGAGCAGTACTTC. This encodes CASSWGFEQYF.

The J gene is TRBJ2-2, the V gene TRBV5-4; 10 nucleotides agree with TRBD1. The ends lost 4 bases at V and 5 bases at J; junction bases unmatched: 5. Germline values: CDR1 SGHNT, CDR2 YYREEE (reference sequence). The CDR3 is 15 amino acids. CDR3 in DNA: TGTGCCAGCAGCACCGGGACAGGGGATACCGGGGAGCTGTTTTTT. Translation gives CASSTGTGDTGELFF.

This chain joins TRBV2 and TRBJ2-2, with 7 positions matching TRBD1. This CDR3 is built from 15 residues. J lost 1 base, V lost 7 bases, and 6 bases had no gene match. Germline values: CDR1 SNHLY, CDR2 FYNNEI. CDR3 residues: CASKLTGVNTGELFF. The CDR3 DNA reads as TGTGCCAGCAAACTAACAGGGGTGAACACCGGGGAGCTGTTTTTT.

The V call is TRBV6-6, the J call TRBJ2-7, with TRBD2 matching over 12 bases. Germline trimming cut 5 bases from V and 7 bases from J; bases unmatched to any gene: 9. CDR3 length: 15 residues. CDR1 is MNHNY and CDR2 is SVGAGI in the germline V gene (reference sequence). The CDR3 here is CASSLAGGSSREQYF. The CDR3, as DNA: TGTGCCAGCAGTCTAGCGGGAGGGTCCTCCCGGGAGCAGTACTTC.

This sequence joins TRBV19 and TRBJ2-5; D perhaps matches TRBD2 (6 bases). Germline V gene lookup returns CDR1 LNHDA and CDR2 SQIVND (reference sequence). V dropped 5 bases and J dropped 0 bases, with 10 bases sitting between them. The CDR3 extends over 14 amino acids. In DNA, the CDR3 is TGTGCCAGTAGTCCCCGGACTAACCAAGAGACCCAGTACTTC. It translates to CASSPRTNQETQYF.

The chain carries TRBV15 and TRBJ1-2; D remains unclear. CDR1 and CDR2 from the germline V gene are LNHNV and YYDKDF (reference sequence). The V gene lost 0 bases and the J gene lost 7 bases, with 6 bases spanning the gap. This CDR3 comprises 12 residues. The CDR3 nucleotides read TGTGCCACCAGCAGAGATGTGGGTGGCTACACCTTC. This sequence encodes CATSRDVGGYTF.

In its sample, this clone was seen once. The chain employs TRBV14 and TRBJ2-7, with D perhaps being TRBD1 or TRBD2 (5 bases each). The CDR3 has 14 residues. The V and J ends lost 0 bases and 2 bases respectively, with 8 bases between them. Germline V gene lookup returns CDR1 SGHDN and CDR2 FVKESK. CDR3 in DNA: TGTGCCAGCAGCCAAGATCTGGGACCCTACGAGCAGTACTTC. It translates to CASSQDLGPYEQYF.

This clone was found a few times. The chain is built from TRBV10-3 and TRBJ2-5; TRBD2 matches 14 bases. Germline CDR1 ENHRY, CDR2 SYGVKD. The CDR3 contains 15 residues. Losses at the gene ends were 6 bases for V and 4 bases for J; bases not matched to a gene: 4. The CDR3 DNA reads as TGTGCCATCAGCTTGGGACTAGCGGGAGCAGAGACCCAGTACTTC. As protein: CAISLGLAGAETQYF.

DNA of the CDR3: TGTGCCAGCTCCAGCAAGAGCTCTGGAAACACCATATATTTT. It yields the protein CASSSKSSGNTIYF. The chain combines TRBV18 with TRBJ1-3; unclear D gene. Looked up from germline, CDR1 is KGHSH and CDR2 is LQKENI. This CDR3 region has 14 residues. The V end lost 6 bases, the J end lost 0 bases, and 9 bases lay between the germline ends.

V and J are TRBV2 and TRBJ2-2; 11 positions match TRBD2. Germline loops: CDR1 SNHLY, CDR2 FYNNEI. The CDR3 sequence is 17 residues long. V trimming: 4 bases; J trimming: 1 base; junction bases outside the gene matches: 5. CDR3 sequence reads: CASSALSGRGNTGELFF. CDR3 sequence (DNA): TGTGCCAGCAGTGCTCTTAGCGGGAGGGGGAACACCGGGGAGCTGTTTTTT.

CDR3 nucleotide sequence: TGTGCCAGCAGCTTAGCGGGAGTAGGGACCCAGTACTTC. Its protein product is CASSLAGVGTQYF. The J gene is TRBJ2-5, the V gene TRBV7-9, with a weak D call TRBD2 (5 bases). V lost 0 bases and J lost 7, with 9 bases in between. The CDR3 runs 13 residues. Germline values: CDR1 SEHNR, CDR2 FQNEAQ (reference sequence).